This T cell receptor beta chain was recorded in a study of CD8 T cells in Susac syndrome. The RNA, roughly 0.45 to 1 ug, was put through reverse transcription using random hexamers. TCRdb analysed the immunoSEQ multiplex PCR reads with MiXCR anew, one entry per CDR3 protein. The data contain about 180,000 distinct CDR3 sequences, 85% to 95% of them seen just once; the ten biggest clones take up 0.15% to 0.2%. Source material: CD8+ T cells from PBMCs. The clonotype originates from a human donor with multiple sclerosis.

In DNA form, the CDR3 reads TGTGCCAGCAGTTACACCTCGACAGGGACCGGGGAGCTGTTTTTT. Protein: CASSYTSTGTGELFF. The V and J genes are TRBV6-5 and TRBJ2-2; 7 nucleotides align to TRBD1. With 2 bases clipped from V and 5 bases from J, the junction kept 5 bases outside the gene matches. This CDR3 has 15 residues. Germline V lookup: CDR1 MNHEY, CDR2 SVGAGI.